These 22 T cell receptor beta chains were all obtained from the same sample, sequenced in a study of beta chain features in type 1 diabetes (dated by TCRdb to between 2018 and 2020). The library was prepared using the immunoSEQ multiplex PCR assay. The entire isolated RNA was reverse transcribed using the High Capacity cDNA Reverse Transcription Kit, and thus expressed TCRB transcripts were sequenced. As stored in TCRdb, this immuneACCESS dataset retains in-frame rearrangements with V and J assigned. A fraction of the clones does not appear; measured against another copy, unresolved V genes explain less than half of the discrepancy, and the remainder lacks a known reason. The sample table contains approximately 140,000 clones; only one count was recorded for roughly 10% of them. 0.55% to 0.75% of the sample is in the top ten clones. Material for sequencing was central memory CD4+ T cells from blood. These receptors were collected from a woman in her thirties or forties in good health.

This clone was counted between two and nine times. This chain joins TRBV28 and TRBJ1-2; 8 positions agree with TRBD1. V gave up 5 bases and J gave up 4 bases; unmatched junction bases: 12. Germline V gene lookup returns CDR1 MDHEN and CDR2 SYDVKM. The CDR3 spans 16 residues. CDR3 bases: TGTGCCAGCAGTGAAGCTTCAGGGGGCCTGGGCTATGGCTACACCTTC. Its translation: CASSEASGGLGYGYTF.

The rearrangement links TRBV19 to TRBJ1-1, with D uncertain. V dropped 4 bases and J dropped 1 base, with 7 bases sitting between them. There are 13 residues in the CDR3. Per the germline V gene, CDR1 is LNHDA and CDR2 is SQIVND (reference sequence). CDR3 sequence reads: CASSTQPNTEAFF. As DNA, the CDR3 is TGTGCCAGTAGTACACAGCCGAACACTGAAGCTTTCTTT.

This rearrangement joins TRBV5-1 to TRBJ2-3; D is perhaps TRBD2 (7 bases). From germline, CDR1 is SGHRS and CDR2 YFSETQ. CDR3 length: 16 amino acids. Trimming removed 0 bases at V and 3 bases at J, with 14 bases between. The CDR3 sequence: CASSLVGRGQTDTQYF. The CDR3 bases are TGCGCCAGCAGCTTGGTCGGGCGGGGGCAAACAGATACGCAGTATTTT.

The gene calls are TRBV5-4 and TRBJ2-7; 10 bases align to TRBD1. V trimming: 2 bases; J trimming: 4 bases; junction bases outside the gene matches: 3. The germline gives CDR1 SGHNT, CDR2 YYREEE (reference sequence). This CDR3 contains 14 residues. The CDR3: CASSLPGQGYEQYF. In DNA, the CDR3 is TGTGCCAGCAGCTTACCGGGACAGGGGTACGAGCAGTACTTC. Complete variable domain (other parts from reference TRBV5-4 and TRBJ2-7): ETGVTQSPTHLIKTRGQQVTLRCSSQSGHNTVSWYQQALGQGPQFIFQYYREEENGRGNFPPRFSGLQFPNYSSELNVNALELDDSALYLCASSLPGQGYEQYFGPGTRLTVT.

In this sample, this clone turned up a few times. The chain recombines TRBV7-2 with TRBJ2-7; 9 bases fit TRBD1. CDR1 SGHTA and CDR2 FQGNSA come from the germline V gene. CDR3 size: 14 residues. The trim removed 5 bases at V and 4 bases at J, leaving 6 bases unmatched. CDR3 in amino acids: CASSREQGAYEQYF. The CDR3 DNA is TGTGCCAGCAGCCGAGAACAGGGGGCGTACGAGCAGTACTTC. Using reference TRBV7-2 and TRBJ2-7 for the parts outside the CDR3, the full variable domain is GAGVSQSPSNKVTEKGKDVELRCDPISGHTALYWYRQSLGQGLEFLIYFQGNSAPDKSGLPSDRFSAERTGGSVSTLTIQRTQQEDSAVYLCASSREQGAYEQYFGPGTRLTVT.

This clone was observed a few times. V and J are TRBV14 and TRBJ2-5; 12 bases fit TRBD2. Trimming cost V 1 base and J 9 bases; bases outside gene matches: 9. The germline V gene encodes CDR1 SGHDN and CDR2 FVKESK. The CDR3 is 16 amino acids. CDR3 sequence reads: CASSQGTSGVRRPQYF. CDR3 in DNA: TGTGCCAGCAGCCAAGGGACTAGCGGGGTCCGTAGGCCCCAGTACTTC.

This sequence joins TRBV2 and TRBJ2-3; 10 bases line up with TRBD1. CDR1 SNHLY and CDR2 FYNNEI come from the germline V gene. The CDR3 length is 15 residues. V was clipped by 4 bases and J by 1 base; unmatched bases: 2. The CDR3 loop is CASSVGTGGTDTQYF. As DNA, the CDR3 is TGTGCCAGCAGTGTAGGGACAGGGGGCACAGATACGCAGTATTTT.

This clone was counted only a few times. The CDR3 coding sequence is TGTGCCAGCAGCGAGACAGGTTACAATGAGCAGTTCTTC. Its protein is CASSETGYNEQFF. The chain couples TRBV7-2 to TRBJ2-1; D perhaps matches TRBD1 (6 bases). The V gene lost 5 bases and the J gene lost 4 bases, with 9 bases spanning the gap. The CDR3 is made up of 13 amino acids. CDR1 is SGHTA and CDR2 is FQGNSA in the germline V gene.

J is TRBJ2-1 and V is TRBV6-6; 7 nucleotides align to TRBD1. This CDR3 is built from 15 residues. Losses at the gene ends were 7 bases for V and 5 bases for J; bases not matched to a gene: 11. Germline CDR1 MNHNY, CDR2 SVGAGI (reference sequence). The CDR3 bases are TGTGCCAGCACCAGAAGGACAGGAGCCCACAATGAGCAGTTCTTC. Amino acid sequence: CASTRRTGAHNEQFF.

V usage is TRBV9 and J usage is TRBJ1-6; 8 bases map to TRBD1. Germline loops: CDR1 SGDLS, CDR2 YYNGEE. The ends lost 1 base at V and 10 bases at J; junction bases unmatched: 4. This CDR3 spans 14 amino acids. CDR3 sequence reads: CASSVNRGRSPLHF. CDR3 DNA sequence: TGTGCCAGCAGCGTAAACAGGGGGAGGTCACCCCTCCACTTT.

This clone was found a few times. This chain uses TRBV19 with TRBJ1-6; TRBD1 aligns across 7 bases. The ends lost 7 bases at V and 11 bases at J; junction bases unmatched: 11. The CDR3 is made up of 14 amino acids. The V gene's germline CDR1 is LNHDA and CDR2 SQIVND (reference sequence). The CDR3 loop reads CASTDRASGTPLHF. For the CDR3, the DNA is TGTGCCAGTACTGACAGGGCTAGTGGAACACCCCTCCACTTT. The full variable domain, rest sourced from reference TRBV19 and TRBJ1-6, is DGGITQSPKYLFRKEGQNVTLSCEQNLNHDAMYWYRQDPGQGLRLIYYSQIVNDFQKGDIAEGYSVSREKKESFPLTVTSAQKNPTAFYLCASTDRASGTPLHFGNGTRLTVT.

This clone came up a few times. The chain joins TRBV9 to TRBJ1-4; D is unclear. This CDR3 contains 13 residues. Germline V gene data show CDR1 as SGDLS and CDR2 as YYNGEE. The V end lost 2 bases, the J end lost 7 bases, and 9 bases lay between the germline ends. The CDR3 DNA sequence: TGTGCCAGCAGCGTGGGCCCCGGTGAAAAACTGTTTTTT. Its protein is CASSVGPGEKLFF.

This clone was seen only a few times. The CDR3 bases are TGCGCCAGCAGCTTGGAACCCCAGGGGGGCTACACCTTC. The encoded protein is CASSLEPQGGYTF. The chain uses TRBV5-1 and TRBJ1-2; tentative D call: TRBD1 (6 bases). V gave up 0 bases and J gave up 8 bases, with 11 bases separating them. This CDR3 region has 13 residues. Germline CDR1 is SGHRS and CDR2 is YFSETQ.

CDR3 coding DNA: TGTGCCAGCAGTGAGTCGCGAGGTGTTAATTCACCCCTCCACTTT. Its protein product is CASSESRGVNSPLHF. The chain uses TRBV6-4 and TRBJ1-6, with D unresolved. V lost 3 bases to trimming and J lost 6 bases, with 12 bases between them. This CDR3 is built from 15 residues. The germline V gene has CDR1 MRHNA and CDR2 SNTAGT.

This chain joins TRBV27 and TRBJ2-7; maybe TRBD1 (5 bases). V was pared by 3 bases and J by 2 bases, with 8 bases between. CDR1 is MNHEY and CDR2 is SMNVEV in the germline V gene (reference sequence). The CDR3 length is 13 residues. CDR3 DNA sequence: TGTGCCAGCAGTTTGGGCAGGGCCTACGAGCAGTACTTC. Translated, it gives CASSLGRAYEQYF.

J is TRBJ2-3 and V is TRBV5-6; D is undetermined. The CDR3 loop spans 14 amino acids. V shed 0 bases and J shed 0 bases, with 5 bases lying between them. Looked up from germline, CDR1 is SGHDT and CDR2 is YYEEEE. The CDR3 DNA is TGTGCCAGCAGCTTGGATCGGAGCACAGATACGCAGTATTTT. It translates to CASSLDRSTDTQYF.

Only a few counts were recorded for this clone. This chain joins TRBV12-5 and TRBJ2-5, with D maybe TRBD1 (6 bases). CDR3 length: 13 residues. CDR1 and CDR2 from the germline V gene are LGHNT and FRNRAP. Trimming cost V 6 bases and J 5 bases, with 13 bases left between them. This chain's CDR3 is CASGLGAGETQYF. The DNA of the CDR3 is TGTGCTAGTGGGCTGGGGGCTGGGGAGACCCAGTACTTC.

V is TRBV6-5 and J is TRBJ1-4; no clear D. The V end lost 2 bases, the J end lost 7 bases, and 8 bases lay between the germline ends. Germline V CDR1 and CDR2: MNHEY, SVGAGI. This CDR3 comprises 13 residues. The CDR3 DNA reads TGTGCCAGCAGTTACCAAGCTGGTGAAAAACTGTTTTTT. This gives the protein CASSYQAGEKLFF.

V usage is TRBV11-2 and J usage is TRBJ1-3, with no clear D. The CDR3 has 14 residues. Trimming took 0 bases from V and 2 from J, leaving 5 bases between them. Germline lookup yields CDR1 SGHAT and CDR2 FQNNGV. This chain's CDR3 is CASSLDPTGNTIYF. The CDR3 nucleotides are TGTGCCAGCAGCTTAGATCCAACTGGAAACACCATATATTTT.

This clone has more than one count but fewer than ten. This chain joins TRBV10-3 and TRBJ1-2; 11 positions agree with TRBD1. The J segment lost 4 bases and the V segment lost 5 bases, leaving 3 bases of the junction unmatched. Germline CDR1 is ENHRY and CDR2 is SYGVKD. This CDR3 is 14 amino acids long. The CDR3 nucleotides read TGTGCCATCAGTACCGGACAGGGGGCCTATGGCTACACCTTC. Translation gives CAISTGQGAYGYTF.

This clone occurred many times. The CDR3 DNA reads as TGCAGTGCCGAGGGAGCAAGGGGGCTGTTTTTT. Translating it yields CSAEGARGLFF. This chain connects TRBV20-1 to TRBJ1-4; TRBD1 might be the D (6 bases). The CDR3 totals 11 residues. Germline loops: CDR1 DFQATT, CDR2 SNEGSKA (reference sequence). V dropped 6 bases and J dropped 14 bases, with 16 bases sitting between them.

The chain couples TRBV9 to TRBJ2-1; 8 bases agree with TRBD2. Trimming cost V 6 bases and J 8 bases; bases outside gene matches: 10. Germline V CDR1 and CDR2: SGDLS, YYNGEE. The CDR3 consists of 14 residues. CDR3 coding DNA: TGTGCCAGCACCCCAGCCGGGGGGGCCTATGAGCAGTTCTTC. It translates to CASTPAGGAYEQFF.